This T cell receptor beta chain was recovered during a study of T-cell reconstitution after alpha-beta-depleted transplantation in children. Study-wide results and caveats: At around two months after transplant, the alpha-beta T cells were reportedly derived from several hundred expanded clones that came from non-depleted graft cells. T-cell numbers and diversity one year post-transplant derived largely from freshly generated T cells.

Unique molecular identifiers were built into the TCRbeta library. MiXCR, run by TCRdb on the PCR reads, gives a single entry per CDR3 protein. Among 330,000 or so distinct CDR3 sequences, about 9.5% were seen once, and the ten largest hold approximately 7.6%. This clonotype was seen ten or more times. Its specificity is unknown. This clonotype was sampled from a boy under two years old with acute myeloid leukemia, due to receive a stem cell transplant. Sample: PBMCs, taken before TCRalphabeta/CD19-depleted stem cell transplant.

CDR3 DNA sequence: TGTGCCAGCAGCTCACAGGGGAGCAATCAGCCCCAGCATTTT. Amino acids: CASSSQGSNQPQHF. The V gene is TRBV12-3 or TRBV12-4, the J gene TRBJ1-5; TRBD1 matches at 7 bases. V dropped 6 bases and J dropped 1; count of bases not matched to a gene: 3. The CDR3 consists of 14 residues.